This T cell receptor beta chain originates from a study of CD8 T cells in ankylosing spondylitis. Study-wide points: Clones linked to the disease showed a CD8+ phenotype. They occurred at relatively low frequencies in peripheral blood.

This clonotype was seen only a few times. No antigen is known for it. One entry per CDR3 protein, called by TCRdb with MiXCR from the 5' RACE reads. Of some 150,000 distinct CDR3 sequences in the sample, under 55% were seen once. The germline V and J ends were trimmed by 1 base and 0 bases, with 10 bases remaining between them. Germline lookup yields CDR1 MGHRA and CDR2 YSYEKL. The CDR3 length is 16 residues. J is TRBJ2-1 and V is TRBV4-1; no clear D gene. The TCR comes from a male donor with ankylosing spondylitis. The sequenced sample was synovial fluid, either unsorted or a sorted T cell fraction (not recorded which). CDR3 amino acids: CASSQGGRNSYNEQFF. The CDR3 DNA follows: TGCGCCAGCAGCCAAGGTGGGCGGAACTCCTACAATGAGCAGTTCTTC.